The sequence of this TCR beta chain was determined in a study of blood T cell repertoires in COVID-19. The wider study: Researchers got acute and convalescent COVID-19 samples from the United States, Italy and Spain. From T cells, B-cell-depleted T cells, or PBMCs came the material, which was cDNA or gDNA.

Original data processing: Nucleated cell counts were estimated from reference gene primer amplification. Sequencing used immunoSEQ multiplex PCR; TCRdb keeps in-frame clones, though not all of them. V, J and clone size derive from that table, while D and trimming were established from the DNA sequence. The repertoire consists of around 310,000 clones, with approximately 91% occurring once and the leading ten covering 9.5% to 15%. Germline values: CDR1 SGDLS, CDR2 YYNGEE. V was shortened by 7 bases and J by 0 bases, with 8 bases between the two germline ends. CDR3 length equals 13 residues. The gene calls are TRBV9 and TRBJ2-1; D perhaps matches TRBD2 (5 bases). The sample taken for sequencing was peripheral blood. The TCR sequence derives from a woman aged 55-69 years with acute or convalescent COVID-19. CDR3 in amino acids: CASSAGSYNEQFF. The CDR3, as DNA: TGTGCCAGCTCGGCGGGCTCCTACAATGAGCAGTTCTTC.